This TCR beta chain was retrieved from a study of shared clonotypes between healthy human individuals. Using immunoSEQ multiplex PCR, the repertoire was profiled, and TCRdb retains in-frame clones only, with some absent. Of around 690,000 clones in the sample, 80% to 95% were seen once. Broader study findings: Larger estimated richness was generally seen in naive subsets than in memory subsets.

Germline CDR1 and CDR2: LNHDA and SQIVND (reference sequence). This CDR3 has 17 amino acids. The V end was cut by 5 bases, the J end by 4 bases, with 21 bases between. Details on this clone: Its target is not known.

This TCR came from a man between 18 and 29 years old in good health. Some clones in this sample may be carry-over from other donors' samples. The sequencing input was memory CD8+ T cells from PBMCs. Subset described: CD45RO+ cells pooled with CCR7-negative TemRA cells. The J gene is TRBJ2-1, the V gene TRBV19, with a tentative D call TRBD2 (5 bases). CDR3 sequence: CASSLLLANGLYNEQFF. CDR3 DNA sequence: TGTGCCAGTAGTCTCCTCTTGGCGAACGGACTTTACAATGAGCAGTTCTTC.